A selection of T cell receptor beta chains follows, all from one sample in a study of blood T cell repertoires in COVID-19. Libraries were prepared by immunoSEQ multiplex PCR; TCRdb keeps only in-frame clonotypes and omits some of them. This sample has over 200,000 clones; over 65% occur once, and the top ten carry about 2.5%. The sample comprised peripheral blood. The origin of the receptors is a woman in her 70s with active or convalescent COVID-19. The CDR3 runs from the conserved cysteine through the conserved F or W. Each record gives: CDR3 protein, CDR3 DNA, clone size, V gene, J gene, D gene. D genes are given only for firm matches. Clone size is stated in some rows and not others, as once, few, many or a class when expanded.

CDR3: CASSQRVAYGYTF
DNA: TGTGCCAGCAGCCAGCGCGTGGCCTATGGCTACACCTTC
size: NA
V: TRBV7-8
J: TRBJ1-2
D: NA

CDR3: CASSPNFQGLEQFF
DNA: TGTGCCAGCTCACCTAACTTTCAGGGTTTGGAGCAGTTCTTC
size: NA
V: TRBV18
J: TRBJ2-1
D: NA

CDR3: CASSRVSGNTIYF
DNA: TGTGCCAGCAGCAGGGTCTCTGGAAACACCATATATTTT
size: once
V: TRBV2
J: TRBJ1-3
D: NA

CDR3: CASSPLPGGTEAFF
DNA: TGCGCCAGCAGCCCCCTGCCCGGGGGGACTGAAGCTTTCTTT
size: NA
V: TRBV4-1
J: TRBJ1-1
D: NA

CDR3: CASSGTRLGSYGYTF
DNA: TGTGCCAGCAGTGGGACCCGCCTAGGGAGCTATGGCTACACCTTC
size: NA
V: TRBV2
J: TRBJ1-2
D: NA

CDR3: CASSPTGAPQPQHF
DNA: TGTGCCAGCAGCCCTACAGGGGCTCCTCAGCCCCAGCATTTT
size: NA
V: TRBV3-1/TRBV3-2
J: TRBJ1-5
D: TRBD1

CDR3: CASSLPLAGGRYEQYF
DNA: TGTGCCAGCAGCTTACCTCTAGCGGGAGGGAGGTACGAGCAGTACTTC
size: NA
V: TRBV13
J: TRBJ2-7
D: TRBD2

CDR3: CASDRGRGPTEAFF
DNA: TGTGCCAGCGACCGCGGCCGCGGCCCCACTGAAGCTTTCTTT
size: NA
V: TRBV5-6
J: TRBJ1-1
D: NA

CDR3: CASGLGHGTEAFF
DNA: TGTGCTAGTGGTTTGGGACACGGCACTGAAGCTTTCTTT
size: NA
V: TRBV12-5
J: TRBJ1-1
D: NA

CDR3: CASSKGDTEAFF
DNA: TGTGCCAGTAGTAAGGGGGACACTGAAGCTTTCTTT
size: NA
V: TRBV19
J: TRBJ1-1
D: NA

CDR3: CASSPLGTGWQPQHF
DNA: TGTGCCAGCAGTCCCCTCGGGACAGGGTGGCAGCCCCAGCATTTT
size: NA
V: TRBV6-5
J: TRBJ1-5
D: TRBD1

CDR3: CASSSGGPYNEQFF
DNA: TGTGCCAGCAGCTCGGGAGGGCCCTACAATGAGCAGTTCTTC
size: NA
V: TRBV7-2
J: TRBJ2-1
D: TRBD2

CDR3: CASSRVPPSPNYGYTF
DNA: TGTGCCAGTAGTCGAGTCCCCCCGAGTCCTAACTATGGCTACACCTTC
size: NA
V: TRBV19
J: TRBJ1-2
D: NA

CDR3: CASIGQPLMEKLFF
DNA: TGCGCCAGCATTGGACAGCCCTTAATGGAAAAACTGTTTTTT
size: NA
V: TRBV10-1
J: TRBJ1-4
D: NA

CDR3: CASSLGGTNLDYGYTF
DNA: TGTGCCAGCAGCCTTGGTGGGACAAATCTAGACTATGGCTACACCTTC
size: NA
V: TRBV5-6
J: TRBJ1-2
D: NA

CDR3: CASSILQGYEQYF
DNA: TGTGCCAGCAGCATCCTCCAGGGGTACGAGCAGTACTTC
size: NA
V: TRBV5-8
J: TRBJ2-7
D: NA

CDR3: CASLQGDSGDIQYF
DNA: TGTGCCAGCCTACAAGGGGACTCCGGGGACATTCAGTACTTC
size: NA
V: TRBV28
J: TRBJ2-4
D: NA

CDR3: CASSEVGQLAGNTIYF
DNA: TGCGCCAGCAGCGAGGTGGGACAGCTTGCTGGAAACACCATATATTTT
size: NA
V: TRBV5-1
J: TRBJ1-3
D: TRBD1

CDR3: CASKGGGEEQFF
DNA: TGTGCCAGCAAGGGGGGAGGGGAGGAGCAGTTCTTC
size: NA
V: TRBV2
J: TRBJ2-1
D: NA

CDR3: CASSIGAGGRTEAFF
DNA: TGTGCCAGTAGTATCGGCGCGGGGGGCAGGACTGAAGCTTTCTTT
size: NA
V: TRBV19
J: TRBJ1-1
D: NA

CDR3: CASRGDRAAPLHF
DNA: TGTGCCAGCAGGGGTGACAGGGCCGCACCCCTCCACTTT
size: NA
V: TRBV2
J: TRBJ1-6
D: TRBD1

CDR3: CASTGALISGTEAFF
DNA: TGTGCCAGTACAGGGGCCCTTATATCCGGCACTGAAGCTTTCTTT
size: NA
V: TRBV19
J: TRBJ1-1
D: NA

CDR3: CASSSGQVSYNEQFF
DNA: TGTGCCAGCAGTTCGGGACAGGTCTCCTACAATGAGCAGTTCTTC
size: few
V: TRBV28
J: TRBJ2-1
D: TRBD1

CDR3: CASSYISIGAFF
DNA: TGTGCCAGCAGTTACATCTCTATTGGAGCTTTCTTT
size: NA
V: TRBV6-2/TRBV6-3
J: TRBJ1-1
D: NA

CDR3: CASSFPGQGRRAPLHF
DNA: TGTGCCAGCAGTTTCCCGGGACAGGGCCGGAGGGCACCCCTCCACTTT
size: NA
V: TRBV6-6
J: TRBJ1-6
D: TRBD1

CDR3: CSVDHGDSDTQYF
DNA: TGCAGCGTTGACCACGGGGACTCAGATACGCAGTATTTT
size: NA
V: TRBV29-1
J: TRBJ2-3
D: NA

CDR3: CASSFVTGGGGYTF
DNA: TGTGCCAGCAGTTTTGTAACAGGGGGCGGTGGCTACACCTTC
size: NA
V: TRBV28
J: TRBJ1-2
D: TRBD1

CDR3: CAWSERNGYTF
DNA: TGTGCCTGGAGTGAGCGGAATGGCTACACCTTC
size: NA
V: TRBV30
J: TRBJ1-2
D: NA

CDR3: CASSPTGALNIQYF
DNA: TGTGCCAGCTCACCGACAGGGGCATTAAACATTCAGTACTTC
size: NA
V: TRBV18
J: TRBJ2-4
D: TRBD1

CDR3: CASSELYGERDNEQFF
DNA: TGTGCCAGCAGTGAACTTTACGGGGAGAGGGACAATGAGCAGTTCTTC
size: NA
V: TRBV2
J: TRBJ2-1
D: NA

CDR3: CSVVLTEAFF
DNA: TGCAGCGTTGTTCTTACTGAAGCTTTCTTT
size: NA
V: TRBV29-1
J: TRBJ1-1
D: NA

CDR3: CASSPRRGYYNEQFF
DNA: TGTGCCAGCAGCCCTCGCCGGGGGTATTACAATGAGCAGTTCTTC
size: NA
V: TRBV11-3
J: TRBJ2-1
D: NA

CDR3: CASSQSYNEQFF
DNA: TGTGCCAGCAGCCAGAGCTACAATGAGCAGTTCTTC
size: NA
V: TRBV3-1/TRBV3-2
J: TRBJ2-1
D: NA

CDR3: CATSRDRAGANVLTF
DNA: TGTGCCACCAGCAGAGACAGGGCTGGGGCCAACGTCCTGACTTTC
size: few
V: TRBV15
J: TRBJ2-6
D: NA

CDR3: CASRETTNTEAFF
DNA: TGTGCCAGCAGAGAAACTACGAACACTGAAGCTTTCTTT
size: NA
V: TRBV28
J: TRBJ1-1
D: NA

CDR3: CASRYGLGHVYGYTF
DNA: TGTGCCAGCAGGTACGGGCTCGGACATGTTTATGGCTACACCTTC
size: NA
V: TRBV6-6
J: TRBJ1-2
D: NA

CDR3: CASSYRRDTEAFF
DNA: TGTGCCAGCAGCTACAGGCGAGACACTGAAGCTTTCTTT
size: few
V: TRBV5-5
J: TRBJ1-1
D: NA

CDR3: CASRDRSLMNTEAFF
DNA: TGTGCCAGCAGGGACAGGAGTCTTATGAACACTGAAGCTTTCTTT
size: NA
V: TRBV28
J: TRBJ1-1
D: TRBD1

CDR3: CASSPSGQKNIQYF
DNA: TGTGCCAGCAGCCCTAGCGGACAGAAAAACATTCAGTACTTC
size: NA
V: TRBV7-9
J: TRBJ2-4
D: NA

CDR3: CASSLAGTRGSYNEQFF
DNA: TGTGCCAGCAGCTTAGCGGGGACGCGGGGTTCCTACAATGAGCAGTTCTTC
size: NA
V: TRBV7-9
J: TRBJ2-1
D: NA

CDR3: CASSLTRGEGTEAFF
DNA: TGTGCCAGCAGCTTGACCAGGGGAGAGGGCACTGAAGCTTTCTTT
size: NA
V: TRBV7-2
J: TRBJ1-1
D: NA

CDR3: CASSADSTDTQYF
DNA: TGTGCCAGCAGTGCGGACTCGACAGATACGCAGTATTTT
size: NA
V: TRBV2
J: TRBJ2-3
D: NA

CDR3: CASSKPGLSYEQYF
DNA: TGTGCCAGCAGTAAGCCGGGACTTAGCTACGAGCAGTACTTC
size: NA
V: TRBV6-5
J: TRBJ2-7
D: NA

CDR3: CASSTEFSSYEQYF
DNA: TGTGCCAGCTCAACGGAGTTCAGCTCCTACGAGCAGTACTTC
size: many
V: TRBV18
J: TRBJ2-7
D: NA

CDR3: CASNRDRVSVTQYF
DNA: TGTGCCAGCAACCGGGACAGGGTTTCTGTGACCCAGTACTTC
size: NA
V: TRBV6-5
J: TRBJ2-5
D: TRBD1

CDR3: CSASRTRQQFF
DNA: TGCAGTGCTAGCCGGACTAGACAGCAGTTCTTC
size: NA
V: TRBV20-1
J: TRBJ2-1
D: TRBD2

CDR3: CSVDTNTGELFF
DNA: TGCAGCGTAGACACCAACACCGGGGAGCTGTTTTTT
size: NA
V: TRBV29-1
J: TRBJ2-2
D: NA

CDR3: CASGQGPSGANVLTF
DNA: TGTGCCAGCGGACAGGGTCCCTCTGGGGCCAACGTCCTGACTTTC
size: NA
V: TRBV2
J: TRBJ2-6
D: TRBD1

CDR3: CASSFDLGGLNQPQHF
DNA: TGTGCCAGTAGTTTCGATCTGGGAGGGCTCAATCAGCCCCAGCATTTT
size: few
V: TRBV19
J: TRBJ1-5
D: NA

CDR3: CASSQAGGWDTQYF
DNA: TGTGCCAGCAGCCAAGCGGGAGGGTGGGATACGCAGTATTTT
size: NA
V: TRBV3-1/TRBV3-2
J: TRBJ2-3
D: TRBD2